This note documents a single T cell receptor (beta chain) sequence. The antigen it recognizes is unknown. No per-base quality is available; no much larger clone lies one base away. The donors were included in the validation cohort of approximately 130 subjects, a group kept apart from the approximately 700-subject first cohort. The entry originates in a study of cytomegalovirus exposure and HLA in healthy donors (dated by TCRdb to about 2017). Regarding the complete study: A later analysis indicated that the 120 or so validation repertoires were generated on the platform also employed for the roughly 730 repertoires of the first cohort. The study aimed to test whether cataloging public T cell receptors could reveal signatures of past pathogen exposure. Along with the roughly 610-subject first cohort, a separate validation cohort of around 110 different subjects was used. To predict cytomegalovirus infection status, the study brought together high-throughput TCR immunosequencing, statistical association of individual TCRs with disease status, and machine learning. What the authors observed across the whole study: The validation cohort had no HLA typing available for a later analysis, so co-occurrence within that cohort was assessed over all 130 or so repertoires. A total of 164 TCR beta chains were listed by the study as associated with cytomegalovirus. A few of the identified cytomegalovirus-associated TCR beta chains were confirmed in vitro to be specific for cytomegalovirus antigens. According to the authors, the approach could potentially be generalized to other disease states and immunological phenotypes. In both the original and validation cohorts, the classifier was reported to diagnose cytomegalovirus status with high specificity and sensitivity. In a later analysis, TCRs clustered in the first cohort were found to also tend to co-occur in the roughly 120 validation repertoires, with approximately 95% of cluster scores above 0. Across donors, most TCR sequences were observed very rarely, whereas some public TCRs were present in many individuals.

The library was produced with the immunoSEQ multiplex PCR assay. The study's processing was this. A statistical classification framework was developed to diagnose cytomegalovirus status using the catalog of TCR beta chain sequences. Sourced from immuneACCESS, this table was stored by TCRdb with only in-frame sequences that have V and J called. A share of the clones is absent; for the studies checked, an unresolved V gene accounts for under half, and the remainder has no known explanation. V and J calls and clone size are as listed in that table; D and trimming were resolved from the DNA. A total of some 170,000 clones appear in this sample, about 86% of them only once. 5% to 7% of the sample rests with the top ten. Trimming leaves V shorter by 0 bases and J shorter by 4 bases, with the junction holding 10 bases beyond the gene matches. From the cysteine up to the phenylalanine, the CDR3 has a length of 17 residues. Here the CDR3 DNA is all that survives: 51 bases in frame from base 1. CDR1 and CDR2 (SGHVS, FNYEAQ) derive from the germline V gene.

The rearranged chain carries TRBV7-6 and TRBJ2-5; 8 of the junction bases match TRBD1. The source of this sequence is a woman aged 25 to 45 in good health and CMV-seronegative. Sequencing used PBMCs. CDR3 protein: CASSLAEAGGHGETQYF. The nucleotides are TGTGCCAGCAGCTTAGCGGAGGCAGGGGGCCATGGAGAGACCCAGTACTTC.